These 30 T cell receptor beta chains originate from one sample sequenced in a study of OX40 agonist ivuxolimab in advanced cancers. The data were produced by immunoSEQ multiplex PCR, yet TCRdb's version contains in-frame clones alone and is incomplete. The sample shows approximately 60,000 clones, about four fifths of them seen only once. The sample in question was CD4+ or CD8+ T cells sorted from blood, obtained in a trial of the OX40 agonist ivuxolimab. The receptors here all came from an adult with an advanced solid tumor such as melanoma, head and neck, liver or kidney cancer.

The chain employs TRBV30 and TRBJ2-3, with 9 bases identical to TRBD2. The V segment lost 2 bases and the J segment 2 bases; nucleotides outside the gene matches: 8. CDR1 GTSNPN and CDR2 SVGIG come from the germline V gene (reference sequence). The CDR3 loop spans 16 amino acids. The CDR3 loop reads CAWSRGSSGVTDTQYF. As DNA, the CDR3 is TGTGCCTGGAGTCGGGGATCTAGCGGGGTCACAGATACGCAGTATTTT. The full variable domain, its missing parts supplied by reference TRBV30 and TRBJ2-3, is SQTIHQWPATLVQPVGSPLSLECTVEGTSNPNLYWYRQAAGRGLQLLFYSVGIGQISSEVPQNLSASRPQDRQFILSSKKLLLSDSGFYLCAWSRGSSGVTDTQYFGPGTRLTVL.

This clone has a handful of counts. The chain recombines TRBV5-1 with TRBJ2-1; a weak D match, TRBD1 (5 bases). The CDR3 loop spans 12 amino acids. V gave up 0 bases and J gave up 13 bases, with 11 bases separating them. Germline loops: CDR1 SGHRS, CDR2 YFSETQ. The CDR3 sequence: CASSLDFRVQFF. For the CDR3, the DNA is TGCGCCAGCAGCTTGGATTTCAGGGTTCAGTTCTTC.

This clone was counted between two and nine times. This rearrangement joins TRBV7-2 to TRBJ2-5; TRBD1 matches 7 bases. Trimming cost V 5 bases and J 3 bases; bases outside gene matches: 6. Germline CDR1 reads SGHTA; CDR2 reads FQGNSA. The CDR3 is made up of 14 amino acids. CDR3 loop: CASSINQGEETQYF. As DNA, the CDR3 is TGTGCCAGCAGCATAAACCAGGGGGAAGAGACCCAGTACTTC.

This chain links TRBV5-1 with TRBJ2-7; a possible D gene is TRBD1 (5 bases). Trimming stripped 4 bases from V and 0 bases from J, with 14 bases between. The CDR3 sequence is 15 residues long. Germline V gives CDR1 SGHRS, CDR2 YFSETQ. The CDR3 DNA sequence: TGCGCCAGCAGCGTGGACACCTTTAGCTCCTACGAGCAGTACTTC. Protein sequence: CASSVDTFSSYEQYF.

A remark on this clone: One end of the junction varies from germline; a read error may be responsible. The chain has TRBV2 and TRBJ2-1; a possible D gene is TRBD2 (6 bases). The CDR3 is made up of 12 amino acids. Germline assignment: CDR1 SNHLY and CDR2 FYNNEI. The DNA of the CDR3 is TGTGCCAGTAGTGGGGGGTACAATGAGCAGTTCTTC. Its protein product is CASSGGYNEQFF. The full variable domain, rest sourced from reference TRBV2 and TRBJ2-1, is EPEVTQTPSHQVTQMGQEVILRCVPISNHLYFYWYRQILGQKVEFLVSFYNNEISEKSEIFDDQFSVERPDGSNFTLKIRSTKLEDSAMYFCASSGGYNEQFFGPGTRLTVL.

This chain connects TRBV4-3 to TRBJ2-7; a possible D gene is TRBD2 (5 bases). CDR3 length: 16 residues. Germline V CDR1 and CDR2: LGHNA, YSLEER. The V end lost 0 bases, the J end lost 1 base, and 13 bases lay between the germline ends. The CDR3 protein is CASSQENTRVSYEQYF. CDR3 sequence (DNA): TGCGCCAGCAGCCAAGAAAACACTAGAGTTTCCTACGAGCAGTACTTC.

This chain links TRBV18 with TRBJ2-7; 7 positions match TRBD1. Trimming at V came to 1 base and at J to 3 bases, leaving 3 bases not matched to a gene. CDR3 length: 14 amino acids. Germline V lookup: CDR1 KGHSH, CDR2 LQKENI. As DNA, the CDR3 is TGTGCCAGCTCACCACGACAGGGAGTCTACGAGCAGTACTTC. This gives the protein CASSPRQGVYEQYF.

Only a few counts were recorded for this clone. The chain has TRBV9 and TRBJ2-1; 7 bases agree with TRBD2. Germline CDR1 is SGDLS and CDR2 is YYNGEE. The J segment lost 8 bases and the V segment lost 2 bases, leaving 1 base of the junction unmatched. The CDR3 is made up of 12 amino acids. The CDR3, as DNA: TGTGCCAGCAGCGTTCGGGGGGATGAGCAGTTCTTC. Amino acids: CASSVRGDEQFF.

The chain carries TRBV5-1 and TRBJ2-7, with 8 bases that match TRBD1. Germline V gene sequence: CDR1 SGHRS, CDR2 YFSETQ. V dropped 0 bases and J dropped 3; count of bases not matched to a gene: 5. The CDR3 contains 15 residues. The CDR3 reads CASSLGAGGGYEQYF. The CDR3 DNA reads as TGCGCCAGCAGCTTGGGGGCAGGGGGCGGCTACGAGCAGTACTTC.

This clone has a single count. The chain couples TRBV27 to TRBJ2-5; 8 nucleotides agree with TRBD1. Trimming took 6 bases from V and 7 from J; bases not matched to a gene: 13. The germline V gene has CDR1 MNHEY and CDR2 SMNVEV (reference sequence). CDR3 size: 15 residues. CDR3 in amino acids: CASSGPGTGSWTQYF. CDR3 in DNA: TGTGCCAGCAGCGGTCCTGGGACAGGTTCGTGGACCCAGTACTTC.

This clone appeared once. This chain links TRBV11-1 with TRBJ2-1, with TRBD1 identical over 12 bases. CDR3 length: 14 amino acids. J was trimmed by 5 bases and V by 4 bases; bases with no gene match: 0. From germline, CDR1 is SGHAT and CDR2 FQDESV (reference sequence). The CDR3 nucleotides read TGTGCCAGCAGCTGGGACAGGGGGCACAATGAGCAGTTCTTC. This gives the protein CASSWDRGHNEQFF.

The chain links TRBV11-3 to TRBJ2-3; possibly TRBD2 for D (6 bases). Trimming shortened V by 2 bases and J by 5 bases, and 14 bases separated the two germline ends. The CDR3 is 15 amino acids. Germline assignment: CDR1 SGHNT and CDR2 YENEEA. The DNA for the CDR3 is TGTGCCAGCAGCTTACAGGGACTTCCCGTAGATACGCAGTATTTT. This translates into CASSLQGLPVDTQYF.

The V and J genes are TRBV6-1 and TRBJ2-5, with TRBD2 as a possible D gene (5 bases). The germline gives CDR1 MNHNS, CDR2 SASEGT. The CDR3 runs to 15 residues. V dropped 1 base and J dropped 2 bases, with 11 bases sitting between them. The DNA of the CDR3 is TGTGCCAGCAGTGAAGTCCGGACTCCACAAGAGACCCAGTACTTC. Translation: CASSEVRTPQETQYF.

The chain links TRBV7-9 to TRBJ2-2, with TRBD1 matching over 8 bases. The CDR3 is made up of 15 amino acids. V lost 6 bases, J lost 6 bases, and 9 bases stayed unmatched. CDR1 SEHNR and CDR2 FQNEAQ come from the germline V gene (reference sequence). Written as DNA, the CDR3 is TGTGCCAGCAGTCACGGACAGGGAGAGGCCGGGGAGCTGTTTTTT. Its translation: CASSHGQGEAGELFF.

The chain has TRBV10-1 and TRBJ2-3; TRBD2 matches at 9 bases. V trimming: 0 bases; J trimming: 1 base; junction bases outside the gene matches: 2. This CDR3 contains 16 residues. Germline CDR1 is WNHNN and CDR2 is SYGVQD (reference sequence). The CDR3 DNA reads TGCGCCAGCAGTGAGTCAGCTAGCGGGGGCACAGATACGCAGTATTTT. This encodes CASSESASGGTDTQYF.

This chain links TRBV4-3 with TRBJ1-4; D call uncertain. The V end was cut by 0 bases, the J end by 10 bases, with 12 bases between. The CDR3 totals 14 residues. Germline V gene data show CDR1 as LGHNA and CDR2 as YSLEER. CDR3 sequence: CASSQERWTGKLFF. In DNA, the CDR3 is TGCGCCAGCAGCCAAGAAAGGTGGACCGGAAAACTGTTTTTT.

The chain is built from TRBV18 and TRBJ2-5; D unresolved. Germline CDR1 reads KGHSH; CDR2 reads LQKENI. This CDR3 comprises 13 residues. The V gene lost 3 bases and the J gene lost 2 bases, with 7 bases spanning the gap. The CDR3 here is CASSPGNQETQYF. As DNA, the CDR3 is TGTGCCAGCTCACCGGGGAATCAAGAGACCCAGTACTTC.

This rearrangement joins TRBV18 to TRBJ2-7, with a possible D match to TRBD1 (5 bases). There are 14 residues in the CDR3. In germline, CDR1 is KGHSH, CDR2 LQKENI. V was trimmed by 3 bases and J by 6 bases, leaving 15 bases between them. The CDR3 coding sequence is TGTGCCAGCTCACCGGGGCGTTTGATGGGCGAGCAGTACTTC. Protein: CASSPGRLMGEQYF.

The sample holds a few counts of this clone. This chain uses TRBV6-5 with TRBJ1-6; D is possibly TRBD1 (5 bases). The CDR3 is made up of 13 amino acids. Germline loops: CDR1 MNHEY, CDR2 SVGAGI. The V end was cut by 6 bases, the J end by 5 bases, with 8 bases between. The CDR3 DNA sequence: TGTGCCAGCAGGGACACAAATAATTCACCCCTCCACTTT. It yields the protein CASRDTNNSPLHF.

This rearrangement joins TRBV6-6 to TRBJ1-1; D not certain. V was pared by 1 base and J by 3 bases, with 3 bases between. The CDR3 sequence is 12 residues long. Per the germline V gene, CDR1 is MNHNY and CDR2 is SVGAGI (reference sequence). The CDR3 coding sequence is TGTGCCAGCAGTTACTTCGACACTGAAGCTTTCTTT. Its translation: CASSYFDTEAFF.

In DNA, the CDR3 is TGTGCCAGCAGCGTCGAGACAGGCGCATCTCCACCCCTCCACTTT. Amino acid sequence: CASSVETGASPPLHF. This chain joins TRBV9 and TRBJ1-6; TRBD1 might be the D (6 bases). The germline CDR1 and CDR2 sequences are SGDLS and YYNGEE. Deletions cut 2 bases from V and 11 bases from J, with 17 bases between. The length of the CDR3 is 15 residues.

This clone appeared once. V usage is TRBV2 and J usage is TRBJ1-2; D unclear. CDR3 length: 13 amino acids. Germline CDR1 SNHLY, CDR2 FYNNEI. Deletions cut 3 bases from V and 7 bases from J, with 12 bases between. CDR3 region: CASSDLGRIGYTF. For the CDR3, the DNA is TGTGCCAGCAGTGACTTAGGACGGATTGGCTACACCTTC.

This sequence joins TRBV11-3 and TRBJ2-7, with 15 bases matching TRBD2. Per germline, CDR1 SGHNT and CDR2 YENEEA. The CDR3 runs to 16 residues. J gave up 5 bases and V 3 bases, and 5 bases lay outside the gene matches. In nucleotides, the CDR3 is TGTGCCAGCAGCTTCGGACTAGCGGGAGGGCGCCACGAGCAGTACTTC. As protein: CASSFGLAGGRHEQYF.

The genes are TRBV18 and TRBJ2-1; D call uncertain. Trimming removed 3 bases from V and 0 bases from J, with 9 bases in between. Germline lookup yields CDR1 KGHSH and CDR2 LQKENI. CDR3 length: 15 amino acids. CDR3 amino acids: CASSPLQSSYNEQFF. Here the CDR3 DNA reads TGTGCCAGCTCACCCCTTCAGAGCTCCTACAATGAGCAGTTCTTC. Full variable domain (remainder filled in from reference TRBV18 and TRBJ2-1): NAGVMQNPRHLVRRRGQEARLRCSPMKGHSHVYWYRQLPEEGLKFMVYLQKENIIDESGMPKERFSAEFPKEGPSILRIQQVVRGDSAAYFCASSPLQSSYNEQFFGPGTRLTVL.

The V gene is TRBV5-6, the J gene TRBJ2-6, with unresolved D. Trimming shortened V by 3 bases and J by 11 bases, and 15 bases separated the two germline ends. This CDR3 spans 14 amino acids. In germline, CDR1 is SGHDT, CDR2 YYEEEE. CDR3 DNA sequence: TGTGCCAGCAGCTCAGTCATTAGTCTCTACGTCCTGACTTTC. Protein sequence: CASSSVISLYVLTF.

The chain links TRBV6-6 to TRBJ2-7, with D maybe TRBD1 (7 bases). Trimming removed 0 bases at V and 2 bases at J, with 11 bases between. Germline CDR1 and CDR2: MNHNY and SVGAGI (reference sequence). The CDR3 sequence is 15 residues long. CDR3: CASSYSSGGTYEQYF. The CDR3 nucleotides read TGTGCCAGCAGTTACTCGTCAGGGGGGACCTACGAGCAGTACTTC.

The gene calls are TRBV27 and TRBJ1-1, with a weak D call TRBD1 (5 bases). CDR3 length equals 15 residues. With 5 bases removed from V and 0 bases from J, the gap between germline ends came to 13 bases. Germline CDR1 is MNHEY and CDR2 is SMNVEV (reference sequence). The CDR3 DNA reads TGTGCCAGCAGTAGGACCGGGACGGTGAACACTGAAGCTTTCTTT. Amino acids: CASSRTGTVNTEAFF.

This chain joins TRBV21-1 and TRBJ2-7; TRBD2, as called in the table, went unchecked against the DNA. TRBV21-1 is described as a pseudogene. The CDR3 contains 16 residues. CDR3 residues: CASSQGTSGRGNEQYF. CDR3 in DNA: TGTGCCAGCAGCCAGGGAACTAGCGGGAGAGGGAACGAGCAGTACTTC.

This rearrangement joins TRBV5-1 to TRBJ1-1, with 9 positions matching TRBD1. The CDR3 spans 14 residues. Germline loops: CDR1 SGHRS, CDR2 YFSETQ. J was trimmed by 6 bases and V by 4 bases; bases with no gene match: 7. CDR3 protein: CASSPRTGDAEAFF. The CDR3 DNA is TGCGCCAGCAGCCCCAGGACAGGGGACGCTGAAGCTTTCTTT.

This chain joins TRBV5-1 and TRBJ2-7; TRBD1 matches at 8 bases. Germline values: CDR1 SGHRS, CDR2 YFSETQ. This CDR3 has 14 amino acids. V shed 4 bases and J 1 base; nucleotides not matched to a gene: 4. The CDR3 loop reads CASSQGQGSYEQYF. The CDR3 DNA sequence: TGCGCCAGCAGCCAAGGACAGGGATCCTACGAGCAGTACTTC.